This T cell receptor (beta chain) was recovered during a study of T cells expressing NK-cell markers. Study context: With respect to HCMV, most of the eight sequenced donors were seropositive, and one was seronegative. Findings of the study overall: The dominant NKG2C+ clonotypes represented about 1.0-7.5% of CD8+ T cells in six donors. These clonotypes additionally ranked first within the CD3+CD56-NKG2C+ fraction of several donors.

Details on this clonotype: The antigen remains undetermined.

The CDR3 length is 11 residues. TCRdb reprocessed the 5' RACE reads and keeps a single row for each CDR3 protein, giving no DNA. This sample's table reports approximately 150,000 distinct CDR3 sequences. The sample consisted of blood T cells: a sorted CD56 or NKG2C T cell subset, CD4+ or CD8+ T cells, or bulk PBMC T cells (not recorded which). The sequence was obtained from a woman between 18 and 70 years old in good health. The chain recombines TRBV12-3 or TRBV12-4 with TRBJ2-4; TCRdb's D gene call, TRBD2, goes unchecked for lack of DNA. The CDR3 spells CASASGTIQYF.